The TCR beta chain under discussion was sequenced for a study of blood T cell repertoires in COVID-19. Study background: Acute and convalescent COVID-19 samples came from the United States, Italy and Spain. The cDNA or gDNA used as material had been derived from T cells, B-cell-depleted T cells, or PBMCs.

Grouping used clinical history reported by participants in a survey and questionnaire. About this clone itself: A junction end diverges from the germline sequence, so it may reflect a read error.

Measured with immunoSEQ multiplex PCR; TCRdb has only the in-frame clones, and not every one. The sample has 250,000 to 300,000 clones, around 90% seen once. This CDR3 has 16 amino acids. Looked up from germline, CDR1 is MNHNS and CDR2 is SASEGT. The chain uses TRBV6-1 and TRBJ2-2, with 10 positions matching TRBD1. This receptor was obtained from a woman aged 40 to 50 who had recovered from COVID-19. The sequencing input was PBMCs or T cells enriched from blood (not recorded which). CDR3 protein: CASREDRGRGTGELFF. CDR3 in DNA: TGTGCCAGCAGAGAAGACAGGGGGCGCGGAACCGGGGAGCTGTTTTTT.